These 15 T cell receptor beta chains were sequenced from one sample in a study of shared clonotypes between healthy human individuals. Assay: immunoSEQ multiplex PCR; the TCRdb copy retains only in-frame clones and omits some. The table records roughly 480,000 clones, about 80% of them present only once. The material sequenced was PBMCs. The receptors shown here come from a woman aged 40 to 50 in good health. Some clones in this sample may be carry-over from other donors' samples.

The chain joins TRBV10-1 to TRBJ2-1, with D perhaps assigned TRBD1 or TRBD2 (7 bases each). The germline CDR1 and CDR2 sequences are WNHNN and SYGVQD (reference sequence). V was cut by 2 bases and J by 6 bases, with 20 bases left in between. The CDR3 contains 17 residues. The CDR3 coding sequence is TGCGCCAGCAGTGAGAGGACAGGAGCGGGACTCTTCAATGAGCAGTTCTTC. Its protein is CASSERTGAGLFNEQFF.

This chain joins TRBV7-2 and TRBJ1-5; tentative D call: TRBD1 (6 bases). The germline V and J ends were trimmed by 1 base and 7 bases, with 14 bases remaining between them. CDR1 is SGHTA, CDR2 FQGNSA, per germline. The CDR3 runs 15 residues. The CDR3 DNA follows: TGTGCCAGCAGCTTAGTCTTGGGGGGCGGCCAGCCCCAGCATTTT. Protein product: CASSLVLGGGQPQHF.

This rearrangement joins TRBV4-1 to TRBJ2-1; TRBD2 agrees at 12 bases. The J segment lost 12 bases and the V segment lost 6 bases, leaving 12 bases of the junction unmatched. The CDR3 spans 15 residues. The germline V gene has CDR1 MGHRA and CDR2 YSYEKL. The CDR3 spells CASRQTSGSAPRQFF. The DNA for the CDR3 is TGCGCCAGCAGACAGACTAGCGGGAGCGCCCCTAGGCAGTTCTTC.

This chain uses TRBV4-2 with TRBJ2-1; 11 bases fit TRBD2. V dropped 1 base and J dropped 4; count of bases not matched to a gene: 6. This CDR3 contains 17 residues. Germline loops: CDR1 LGHNA, CDR2 YNFKEQ. Written as DNA, the CDR3 is TGTGCCAGCAGCCAAGGTACGACTAGCGGGACATACAATGAGCAGTTCTTC. As protein: CASSQGTTSGTYNEQFF.

The rearrangement joins TRBV7-2 to TRBJ2-7, with D perhaps TRBD2 (6 bases). Germline V gene sequence: CDR1 SGHTA, CDR2 FQGNSA. The CDR3 sequence is 14 residues long. Trimming took off 5 bases at V and 2 bases at J, with 13 bases between the two ends. Here the CDR3 reads CASSPRAGPYEQYF. The CDR3 DNA is TGTGCCAGCAGCCCTCGGGCGGGGCCCTACGAGCAGTACTTC.

This clone was recorded only once. This chain connects TRBV6-1 to TRBJ2-2; the D gene is possibly TRBD2 (6 bases). V lost 2 bases, J lost 1 base, and 11 bases lay in between. CDR3 length: 16 amino acids. Germline CDR1 and CDR2: MNHNS and SASEGT. The CDR3 region is CASSELAGRNTGELFF. CDR3 nucleotides: TGTGCCAGCAGTGAACTCGCGGGAAGGAACACCGGGGAGCTGTTTTTT.

This clone was detected a few times. This rearrangement joins TRBV18 to TRBJ2-5; D may be TRBD1 (5 bases). Trimming removed 1 base at V and 5 bases at J, with 14 bases between. CDR3 length equals 15 residues. CDR1 and CDR2 from the germline V gene are KGHSH and LQKENI. The CDR3 DNA reads TGTGCCAGCTCACCACGGCAGGGATCGTTGGAGACCCAGTACTTC. This codes for CASSPRQGSLETQYF.

The J gene is TRBJ2-3, the V gene TRBV6-6; D gene uncertain. CDR3 size: 14 residues. V lost 8 bases and J lost 1, with 13 bases in between. Germline loops: CDR1 MNHNY, CDR2 SVGAGI (reference sequence). The CDR3 bases are TGTGCCAGCGGTGGCCCCACTCGCACAGATACGCAGTATTTT. Residues: CASGGPTRTDTQYF.

The CDR3, as DNA: TGCGCCAGCAGCCAAGCCCACAGAAGCAATCAGCCCCAGCATTTT. This translates into CASSQAHRSNQPQHF. The chain is built from TRBV4-3 and TRBJ1-5; no clear D gene. Germline-derived CDR1 and CDR2 are LGHNA and YSLEER. The CDR3 loop spans 15 amino acids. V lost 1 base and J 1 base, leaving 8 bases between the germline ends.

The chain joins TRBV2 to TRBJ1-5, with D unresolved. V was cut by 3 bases and J by 8 bases, with 14 bases left in between. The CDR3 covers 14 residues. CDR1 and CDR2 from the germline V gene are SNHLY and FYNNEI. The chain's CDR3 is CASSDTLAVEPQHF. CDR3 coding DNA: TGTGCCAGCAGTGATACCCTTGCGGTGGAGCCCCAGCATTTT.

The CDR3 nucleotides are TGCGCCAGCAGTGACCACTACGTGGGAGGGGCGGAGACCCAGTACTTC. Encoded protein: CASSDHYVGGAETQYF. V usage is TRBV10-2 and J usage is TRBJ2-5; 7 bases agree with TRBD2. The CDR3 extends over 16 amino acids. With V trimmed by 3 bases and J by 5 bases, 12 bases remained unmatched. Germline-derived CDR1 and CDR2 are WSHSY and SAAADI.

The sample holds one count of this clone. This chain joins TRBV27 and TRBJ2-7, with D maybe TRBD2 (6 bases). V lost 4 bases to trimming and J lost 3 bases, with 16 bases between them. This CDR3 contains 15 residues. CDR1 is MNHEY and CDR2 is SMNVEV in the germline V gene (reference sequence). This CDR3 reads CASSSHSTSIYEQYF. The CDR3 coding sequence is TGTGCCAGCAGTTCCCATTCGACTAGTATCTACGAGCAGTACTTC.

The V and J genes are TRBV4-3 and TRBJ2-5, with 7 nucleotides matching TRBD2. CDR3 length equals 15 residues. Germline V CDR1 and CDR2: LGHNA, YSLEER. After removal of 1 base from V and 11 bases from J, the junction contained 13 bases not matched to a gene. The CDR3 nucleotides are TGCGCCAGCAGCCAAGTGTCGGGAGGTATAGGTGAGCAGTACTTC. It translates to CASSQVSGGIGEQYF.

In this sample, this clone turned up once. The chain joins TRBV6-1 to TRBJ2-7, with unresolved D. This CDR3 comprises 15 residues. Trimming stripped 1 base from V and 0 bases from J, with 10 bases between. CDR1 is MNHNS and CDR2 is SASEGT in the germline V gene. The CDR3 region has the DNA TGTGCCAGCAGTGAAGTAGAAATTCCCTCCTACGAGCAGTACTTC. As protein: CASSEVEIPSYEQYF.

The chain is built from TRBV7-9 and TRBJ2-3; D may be TRBD2 (6 bases). The germline V gene encodes CDR1 SEHNR and CDR2 FQNEAQ (reference sequence). The CDR3 covers 15 residues. Between the trimmed V and J ends, which lost 6 bases and 3 bases, there was a span of 16 bases. Here the CDR3 DNA reads TGTGCCAGCAGTTCCTGGCGGGGCCGGACAGATACGCAGTATTTT. The encoded protein is CASSSWRGRTDTQYF.